The 3 T cell receptor beta chains presented below share a single source sample, sequenced in a study of Ad26.COV2.S vaccination and SARS-CoV-2 variants. The sample's treatment: about 20 received Ad26.COV2.S at low or high dose, single or two shots; 5 received placebo; per-sample allocation not given. Day 63 following the first vaccine or placebo injection was when the samples were taken. Profiling relied on immunoSEQ multiplex PCR, and the TCRdb table lists in-frame clones only, not all of them. The data show around 270,000 clones, roughly 87% seen once. Sequencing was performed on peripheral blood, taken in a trial of Ad26.COV2.S vaccine versus placebo. These receptors all stem from a person between 18 and 65 years old who received the Ad26.COV2.S COVID-19 vaccine or a placebo.

This clone was counted a single time. The gene calls are TRBV4-3 and TRBJ2-1; D is possibly TRBD2 (6 bases). The V and J ends lost 2 bases and 6 bases respectively, with 14 bases between them. The CDR3 loop spans 15 amino acids. Germline V gene data show CDR1 as LGHNA and CDR2 as YSLEER. Here the CDR3 reads CASSQLPGSSNEQFF. In nucleotides, the CDR3 is TGCGCCAGCAGCCAACTGCCCGGGAGCAGCAATGAGCAGTTCTTC.

This clone was seen once. The chain links TRBV4-3 to TRBJ1-2, with D unclear. This CDR3 has 15 amino acids. Germline loops: CDR1 LGHNA, CDR2 YSLEER. The V gene lost 0 bases and the J gene lost 2 bases, with 10 bases spanning the gap. CDR3 nucleotide sequence: TGCGCCAGCAGCCAAGAGATGGAACTGAACTATGGCTACACCTTC. As protein: CASSQEMELNYGYTF.

The gene calls are TRBV12-3 or TRBV12-4 and TRBJ2-7; no definite D call. There are 13 residues in the CDR3. V lost 6 bases, J lost 2 bases, and 11 bases lay in between. The CDR3 coding sequence is TGTGCCAGCAGCCTGGACGGACCCTACGAGCAGTACTTC. It codes for CASSLDGPYEQYF.